What follows describes a single T cell receptor (beta chain). Its cognate antigen is unknown. Produced via immunoSEQ multiplex PCR; TCRdb's table is partial and in-frame only. The sample shows 90,000 to 130,000 clones, about four fifths of them seen only once. This sample was taken from a study of T cell responses to AZD1222 COVID-19 vaccine. About the study: Investigators merged groups given second doses at roughly 4 or roughly 12 weeks.

Notes on the study in general: Sampling that yielded the repertoires occurred only after the peak T cell response.

This clonotype was sampled from an adult in good health. Sequencing was performed on peripheral blood, taken on day 0 of AZD1222 vaccination.

CDR3 nucleotides: TGCACCAGCAGCCAGGGGACTCTTAGCGATACGCAGTATTTT. It yields the protein CTSSQGTLSDTQYF. The chain recombines TRBV1 with TRBJ2-3; TRBD2 is the table's D call, not checked against the DNA. TRBV1 is a listed pseudogene. The length of the CDR3 is 14 residues.